Shown below are 7 T cell receptor beta chains from a single sample sequenced in a study of metastatic and nonmetastatic thyroid tumors. TCRdb redid the clone calls on the PCR reads using MiXCR. The sample has about 15,000 clones; roughly a fifth are singletons. The entire patient cohort was treatment-naive prior to thyroid surgery. The sequencing input was blood. These receptors came from a female donor with papillary thyroid cancer or a benign thyroid nodule (not recorded which). Some clones in this sample may be carry-over from other donors' samples.

This clone was observed at least ten times. This chain joins TRBV6-5 and TRBJ2-1, with 10 nucleotides matching TRBD2. The V gene end was trimmed by 7 bases and the J gene end by 5 bases; junction bases not matched to a gene: 20. Germline V gene lookup returns CDR1 MNHEY and CDR2 SVGAGI. The CDR3 is made up of 19 amino acids. CDR3 nucleotide sequence: TGTGCCAGCACCAACGGGGGGCTAGCGGGAGATTTGCGGCACAATGAGCAGTTCTTC. The encoded protein is CASTNGGLAGDLRHNEQFF.

This clone was seen many times. This chain's CDR3 is CSVEKVGTGELFF. The CDR3 region has the DNA TGCAGCGTTGAAAAGGTCGGCACCGGGGAGCTGTTTTTT. V and J are TRBV29-1 and TRBJ2-2; no firm D call. The CDR3 is 13 amino acids. Germline V CDR1 and CDR2: SQVTM, ANQGSEA. Trimming shortened V by 2 bases and J by 4 bases, and 8 bases separated the two germline ends.

This clone has only a few counts. The gene calls are TRBV6-5 and TRBJ2-2; 9 bases map to TRBD2. This CDR3 comprises 17 residues. The V and J ends lost 2 bases and 3 bases, in that order; junction bases with no gene match: 7. Germline CDR1 and CDR2: MNHEY and SVGAGI. CDR3 nucleotides: TGTGCCAGCAGTTACGGGCTAGCGGGGCGAGACACCGGGGAGCTGTTTTTT. Translated, it gives CASSYGLAGRDTGELFF.

Relative to its sample, this clone is medium-sized. The chain joins TRBV20-1 to TRBJ2-7; the match to TRBD2 covers 11 bases. J gave up 0 bases and V 1 base, and 8 bases lay outside the gene matches. This CDR3 is built from 17 residues. Germline-derived CDR1 and CDR2 are DFQATT and SNEGSKA (reference sequence). CDR3 bases: TGCAGTGCTAGAGGTGGGGGACTAGCGGAGACCTCCTACGAGCAGTACTTC. This codes for CSARGGGLAETSYEQYF.

This clone was detected a few times. CDR3 sequence (DNA): TGTGCCAGCAGCAATACAGGGGGAAGCTCCTATAATTCACCCCTCCACTTT. This sequence encodes CASSNTGGSSYNSPLHF. This chain links TRBV27 with TRBJ1-6, with 8 bases fitting TRBD1. CDR1 is MNHEY and CDR2 is SMNVEV in the germline V gene (reference sequence). The CDR3 length is 17 residues. The junction had 7 bases not matched to a gene; V was cut back by 6 bases and J by 0 bases.

This clone was seen a few times. This chain joins TRBV6-1 and TRBJ2-1; 11 nucleotides agree with TRBD1. With 5 bases clipped from V and 5 bases from J, the junction kept 5 bases outside the gene matches. The CDR3 consists of 15 residues. Germline loops: CDR1 MNHNS, CDR2 SASEGT. CDR3 nucleotides: TGTGCCAGCAGTACCGGGACAGGGGGAGACAATGAGCAGTTCTTC. Protein sequence: CASSTGTGGDNEQFF.

This clone counts as medium-sized (0.01 to 0.1%). The rearrangement uses TRBV5-1 and TRBJ2-7, with D perhaps TRBD1 (5 bases). CDR1 is SGHRS and CDR2 is YFSETQ in the germline V gene. V was cut by 4 bases and J by 0 bases, with 14 bases left in between. This CDR3 is built from 15 residues. The CDR3 DNA reads as TGCGCCAGCAGCACTGAAGGGGATCCCTCCTACGAGCAGTACTTC. Protein sequence: CASSTEGDPSYEQYF.